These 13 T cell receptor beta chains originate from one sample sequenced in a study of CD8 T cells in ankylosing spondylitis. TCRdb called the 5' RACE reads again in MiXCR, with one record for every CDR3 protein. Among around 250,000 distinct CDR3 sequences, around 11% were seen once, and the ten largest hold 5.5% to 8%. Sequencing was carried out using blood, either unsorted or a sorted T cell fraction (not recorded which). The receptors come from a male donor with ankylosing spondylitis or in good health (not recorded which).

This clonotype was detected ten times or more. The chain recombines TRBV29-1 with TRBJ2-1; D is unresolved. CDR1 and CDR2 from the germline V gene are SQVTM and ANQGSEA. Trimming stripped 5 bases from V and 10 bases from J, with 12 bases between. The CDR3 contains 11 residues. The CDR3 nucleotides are TGCAGCGTTTTTCTGGGCCAAGAGCAGTTCTTC. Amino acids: CSVFLGQEQFF.

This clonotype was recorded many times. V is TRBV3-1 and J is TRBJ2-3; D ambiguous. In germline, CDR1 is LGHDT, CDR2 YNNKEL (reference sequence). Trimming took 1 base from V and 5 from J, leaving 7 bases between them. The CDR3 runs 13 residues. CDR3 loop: CASSQGRRDTQYF. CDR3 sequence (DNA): TGTGCCAGCAGCCAAGGCCGCCGAGATACGCAGTATTTT.

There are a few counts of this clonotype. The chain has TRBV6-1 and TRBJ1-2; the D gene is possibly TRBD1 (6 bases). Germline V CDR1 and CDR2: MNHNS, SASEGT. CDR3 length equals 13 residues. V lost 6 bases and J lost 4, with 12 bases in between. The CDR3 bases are TGTGCCAGCAGGCCAACAGGGAGCTATGGCTACACCTTC. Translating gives CASRPTGSYGYTF.

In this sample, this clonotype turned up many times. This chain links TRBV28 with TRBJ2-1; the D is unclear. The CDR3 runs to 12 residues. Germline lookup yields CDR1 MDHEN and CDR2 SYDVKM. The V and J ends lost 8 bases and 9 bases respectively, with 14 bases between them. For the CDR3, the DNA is TGTGCCAGCGGACCTGGGTTTGGTGAGCAGTTCTTC. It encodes CASGPGFGEQFF.

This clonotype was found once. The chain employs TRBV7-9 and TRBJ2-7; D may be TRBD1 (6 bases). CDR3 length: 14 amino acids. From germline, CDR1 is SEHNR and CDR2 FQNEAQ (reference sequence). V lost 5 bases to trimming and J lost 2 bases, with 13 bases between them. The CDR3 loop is CASSKSTGPYEQYF. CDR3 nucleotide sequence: TGTGCCAGCAGCAAATCGACAGGCCCCTACGAGCAGTACTTC.

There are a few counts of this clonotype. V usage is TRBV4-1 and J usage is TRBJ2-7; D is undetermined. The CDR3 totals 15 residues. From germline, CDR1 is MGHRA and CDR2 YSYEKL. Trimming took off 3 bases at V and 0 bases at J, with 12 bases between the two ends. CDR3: CASSHGTSVSYEQYF. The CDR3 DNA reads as TGCGCCAGCAGCCATGGTACATCGGTCTCCTACGAGCAGTACTTC.

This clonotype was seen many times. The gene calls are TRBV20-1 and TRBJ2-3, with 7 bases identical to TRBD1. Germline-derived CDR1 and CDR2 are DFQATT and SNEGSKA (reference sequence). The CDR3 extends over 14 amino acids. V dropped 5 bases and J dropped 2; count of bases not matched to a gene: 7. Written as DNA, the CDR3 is TGCAGTGCTGAAAATGGACAGGCCACAGATACGCAGTATTTT. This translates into CSAENGQATDTQYF.

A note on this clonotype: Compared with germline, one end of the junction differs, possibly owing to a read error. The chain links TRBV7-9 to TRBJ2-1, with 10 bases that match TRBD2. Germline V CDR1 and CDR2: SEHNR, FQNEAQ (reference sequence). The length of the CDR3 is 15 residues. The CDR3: CGSSELAGNHNEQFF. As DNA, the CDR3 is TGTGGCAGCAGCGAACTAGCGGGGAATCACAATGAGCAGTTCTTC.

The CDR3 sequence is CSARDLVVYHGEQFF. The CDR3 nucleotides read TGCAGTGCTAGAGATTTGGTAGTCTATCATGGTGAGCAGTTCTTC. V usage is TRBV20-1 and J usage is TRBJ2-1, with D uncertain. Trimming took off 0 bases at V and 9 bases at J, with 18 bases between the two ends. CDR1 and CDR2 (germline): DFQATT, SNEGSKA (reference sequence). CDR3 size: 15 residues.

DNA for the CDR3: TGTGCCAGCTCGCATTACCGGGACTACGAGCAGTACTTC. Protein product: CASSHYRDYEQYF. The V and J genes are TRBV18 and TRBJ2-7; a possible D gene is TRBD2 (5 bases). V was clipped by 6 bases and J by 3 bases, with 12 bases between them. CDR1 is KGHSH and CDR2 is LQKENI in the germline V gene. The CDR3 loop spans 13 amino acids.

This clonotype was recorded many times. The CDR3 DNA sequence: TGTGCCAGTAGTATAGGGCCAGGGCTCACTGAAGCTTTCTTT. Encoded protein: CASSIGPGLTEAFF. The chain couples TRBV19 to TRBJ1-1, with TRBD1 as a possible D gene (5 bases). V lost 1 base and J lost 4, with 10 bases in between. Germline values: CDR1 LNHDA, CDR2 SQIVND (reference sequence). The CDR3 totals 14 residues.

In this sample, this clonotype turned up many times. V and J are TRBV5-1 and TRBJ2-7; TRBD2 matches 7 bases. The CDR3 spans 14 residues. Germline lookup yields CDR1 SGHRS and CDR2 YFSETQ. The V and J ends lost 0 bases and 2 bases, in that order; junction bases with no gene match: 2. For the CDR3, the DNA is TGCGCCAGCAGCTTGGACAGCGGGGCCTACGAGCAGTACTTC. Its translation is CASSLDSGAYEQYF.

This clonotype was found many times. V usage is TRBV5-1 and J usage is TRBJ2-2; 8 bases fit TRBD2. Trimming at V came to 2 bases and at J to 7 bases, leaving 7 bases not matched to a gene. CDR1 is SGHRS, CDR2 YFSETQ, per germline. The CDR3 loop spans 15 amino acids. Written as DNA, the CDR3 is TGCGCCAGCAGCTTAAGCGGGAGAATGGACGGGGAGCTGTTTTTT. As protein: CASSLSGRMDGELFF.